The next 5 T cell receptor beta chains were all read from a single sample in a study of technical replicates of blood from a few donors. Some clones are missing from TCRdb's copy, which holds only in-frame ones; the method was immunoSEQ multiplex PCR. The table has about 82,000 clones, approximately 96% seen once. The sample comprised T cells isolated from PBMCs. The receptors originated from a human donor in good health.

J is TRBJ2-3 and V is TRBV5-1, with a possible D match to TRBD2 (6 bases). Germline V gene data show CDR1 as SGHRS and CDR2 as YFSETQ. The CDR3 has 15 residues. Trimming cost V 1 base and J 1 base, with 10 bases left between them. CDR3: CASSLTSIGTDTQYF. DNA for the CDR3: TGCGCCAGCAGCTTGACTAGCATCGGCACAGATACGCAGTATTTT. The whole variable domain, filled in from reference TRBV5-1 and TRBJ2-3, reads KAGVTQTPRYLIKTRGQQVTLSCSPISGHRSVSWYQQTPGQGLQFLFEYFSETQRNKGNFPGRFSGRQFSNSRSEMNVSTLELGDSALYLCASSLTSIGTDTQYFGPGTRLTVL.

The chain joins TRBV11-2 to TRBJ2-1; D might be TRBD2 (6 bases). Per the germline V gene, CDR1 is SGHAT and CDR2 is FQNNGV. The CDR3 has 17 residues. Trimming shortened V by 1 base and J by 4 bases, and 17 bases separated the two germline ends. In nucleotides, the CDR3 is TGTGCCAGCAGCTTAGGAGTGGCGGGGAACGCTTACAATGAGCAGTTCTTC. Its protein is CASSLGVAGNAYNEQFF.

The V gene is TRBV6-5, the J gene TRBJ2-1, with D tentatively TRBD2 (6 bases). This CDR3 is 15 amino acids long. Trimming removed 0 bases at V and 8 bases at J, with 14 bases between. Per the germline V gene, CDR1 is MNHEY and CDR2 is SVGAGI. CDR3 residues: CASSYSGASAHEQFF. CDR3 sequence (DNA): TGTGCCAGCAGTTACTCAGGGGCTAGCGCACATGAGCAGTTCTTC.

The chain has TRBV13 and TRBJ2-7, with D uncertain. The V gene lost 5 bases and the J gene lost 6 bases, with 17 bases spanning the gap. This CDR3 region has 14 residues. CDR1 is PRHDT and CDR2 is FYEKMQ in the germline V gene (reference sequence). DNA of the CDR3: TGTGCCAGCAGCCCCCCGCGGAGACGGTTCGAGCAGTACTTC. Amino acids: CASSPPRRRFEQYF.

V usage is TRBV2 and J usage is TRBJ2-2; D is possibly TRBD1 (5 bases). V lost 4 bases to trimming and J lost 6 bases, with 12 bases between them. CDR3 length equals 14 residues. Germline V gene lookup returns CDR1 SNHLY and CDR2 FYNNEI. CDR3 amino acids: CASSGQGRAGELFF. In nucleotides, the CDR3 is TGTGCCAGCAGTGGGCAGGGAAGGGCCGGGGAGCTGTTTTTT.